The 32 T cell receptor beta chains reported below all come from one sample, sequenced in a study of cytomegalovirus exposure and HLA in healthy donors. Primers for the PCR totalled 60 Vbeta and 13 Jbeta. Data came from immunoSEQ multiplex PCR; TCRdb stores just in-frame clones and leaves some out. The profile covers roughly 150,000 clones, with 70% to 85% appearing a single time and over 1.1% taken by the ten largest. Specimen: PBMCs. These receptors were obtained from a male donor in good health and CMV-seronegative.

The rearrangement links TRBV28 to TRBJ2-7, with D perhaps matching TRBD2 (6 bases). Trimming stripped 7 bases from V and 2 bases from J, with 15 bases between. The CDR3 consists of 14 residues. Germline V gene lookup returns CDR1 MDHEN and CDR2 SYDVKM. This CDR3 reads CASNPWGEPYEQYF. CDR3 sequence (DNA): TGTGCCAGCAATCCCTGGGGGGAACCCTACGAGCAGTACTTC.

This clone is a singleton in its sample. This chain uses TRBV5-1 with TRBJ1-2; D possibly corresponds to TRBD1 (5 bases). The CDR3 contains 15 residues. The ends were cut back, 4 bases at V and 7 bases at J, with 20 bases in the middle. Germline V gene data show CDR1 as SGHRS and CDR2 as YFSETQ. CDR3 bases: TGCGCCAGCAGCCCTGGGGCAGGCCCCAACCGTGGCTACACCTTC. This codes for CASSPGAGPNRGYTF.

The rearrangement uses TRBV9 and TRBJ2-5, with D perhaps TRBD1 (5 bases). Trimming removed 2 bases from V and 4 bases from J, with 15 bases in between. The CDR3 contains 15 residues. Germline CDR1 SGDLS, CDR2 YYNGEE. CDR3 DNA sequence: TGTGCCAGCAGCGTCAGGGCCGAAGCATTAGAGACCCAGTACTTC. The encoded protein is CASSVRAEALETQYF.

The chain links TRBV7-3 to TRBJ2-3, with 7 bases lining up with TRBD2. Germline V gene sequence: CDR1 SGHTA, CDR2 FQGTGA. CDR3 length equals 16 residues. With V trimmed by 0 bases and J by 2 bases, 5 bases remained unmatched. The chain's CDR3 is CASSLTPSGATDTQYF. The CDR3 DNA is TGTGCCAGCAGCTTAACGCCCAGCGGGGCCACAGATACGCAGTATTTT.

This clone showed up just a few times. Other nucleotide sequences from this sample produce the same CDR3. The rearrangement links TRBV6-5 to TRBJ1-1; 7 nucleotides line up with TRBD1. From germline, CDR1 is MNHEY and CDR2 SVGAGI. Trimming at V came to 4 bases and at J to 0 bases, leaving 2 bases not matched to a gene. The CDR3 is 14 residues long. The CDR3 protein is CASSLDRVNTEAFF. In DNA, the CDR3 is TGTGCCAGCAGTTTAGACAGGGTGAACACTGAAGCTTTCTTT.

This clone was counted only a few times. The V call is TRBV7-3, the J call TRBJ1-2; possibly TRBD1 for D (6 bases). V was pared by 5 bases and J by 1 base, with 11 bases between. The CDR3 consists of 14 residues. Per the germline V gene, CDR1 is SGHTA and CDR2 is FQGTGA. CDR3 in amino acids: CASSEDSFNYGYTF. CDR3 in DNA: TGTGCCAGCAGCGAGGACAGCTTTAACTATGGCTACACCTTC.

The V and J genes are TRBV5-5 and TRBJ2-7, with D maybe TRBD2 (7 bases). V lost 0 bases, J lost 2 bases, and 12 bases lay in between. Germline CDR1 SGHKS, CDR2 YYEKEE (reference sequence). The CDR3 loop spans 15 amino acids. The CDR3 sequence: CASSLEGGGPYEQYF. The CDR3 DNA reads as TGTGCCAGCAGCTTGGAAGGCGGGGGCCCCTACGAGCAGTACTTC.

V and J are TRBV21-1 and TRBJ2-5; the tabulated D call, TRBD1, remains unverified against the DNA. The end of the DNA aligns better with TRBJ2-7, so the J call may be wrong. TRBV21-1 is marked as a pseudogene. CDR3 length: 16 residues. The DNA of the CDR3 is TGTGCCAGCACCAACACGTCAGGGTCAAGCTCCTACGAGCAGTACTTC. This gives the protein CASTNTSGSSSYEQYF.

CDR3 in DNA: TGTGCAAGTCGCCCAAAGGGACAGGATCTTTTCTCCGAGCAGTTCTTC. It encodes CASRPKGQDLFSEQFF. V usage is TRBV12-2 and J usage is TRBJ2-1; the table gives TRBD1 as D, unverified against the DNA. TRBV12-2 is a listed pseudogene. This CDR3 contains 16 residues.

The gene calls are TRBV4-1 and TRBJ2-5, with D perhaps TRBD1 (6 bases). V lost 4 bases and J 2 bases, leaving 11 bases between the germline ends. CDR3 size: 14 residues. The germline V gene encodes CDR1 MGHRA and CDR2 YSYEKL. DNA for the CDR3: TGCGCCAGCAGCCCCGGACAGACACAAGAGACCCAGTACTTC. Translated: CASSPGQTQETQYF.

This clone was picked up a small number of times. In nucleotides, the CDR3 is TGTGCCAGCAGCTTAGGAGGGGCGGGGAACACTGAAGCTTTCTTT. Its translation is CASSLGGAGNTEAFF. The chain couples TRBV7-3 to TRBJ1-1, with D possibly TRBD1 on 5 matching bases. This CDR3 comprises 15 residues. V gave up 2 bases and J gave up 1 base, with 11 bases separating them. CDR1 and CDR2 from the germline V gene are SGHTA and FQGTGA.

This chain uses TRBV14 with TRBJ2-5; TRBD2 might be the D (7 bases). Trimming pared 1 base from V and 1 base from J, leaving 13 bases between. Germline loops: CDR1 SGHDN, CDR2 FVKESK. The CDR3 is 16 amino acids. CDR3 sequence (DNA): TGTGCCAGCAGCCAAGTACGGGGGGCGTCCCAAGAGACCCAGTACTTC. As protein: CASSQVRGASQETQYF.

The V call is TRBV21-1, the J call TRBJ2-4; TRBD1 is taken as the D call from the table, unchecked against the DNA. TRBV21-1 is given as a pseudogene. The CDR3 sequence is 16 residues long. The CDR3 DNA reads as TGTGCCAGCAGCGCGACCTTCAGGGGTACCAAAAACATTCAGTACTTC. Its translation is CASSATFRGTKNIQYF.

The count of this clone is one. The chain joins TRBV7-3 to TRBJ2-7, with D perhaps TRBD1 (5 bases). Germline lookup yields CDR1 SGHTA and CDR2 FQGTGA. The CDR3 spans 13 residues. V lost 2 bases, J lost 3 bases, and 8 bases lay in between. CDR3 coding DNA: TGTGCCAGCAGCTTAGCAGGGAACTACGAGCAGTACTTC. It yields the protein CASSLAGNYEQYF. The full variable domain, completed using reference TRBV7-3 and TRBJ2-7, is GAGVSQTPSNKVTEKGKYVELRCDPISGHTALYWYRQSLGQGPEFLIYFQGTGAADDSGLPNDRFFAVRPEGSVSTLKIQRTERGDSAVYLCASSLAGNYEQYFGPGTRLTVT.

This chain links TRBV7-2 with TRBJ2-3; D perhaps matches TRBD2 (6 bases). The CDR3 has 14 residues. Trimming pared 0 bases from V and 5 bases from J, leaving 9 bases between. The germline CDR1 and CDR2 sequences are SGHTA and FQGNSA. In DNA, the CDR3 is TGTGCCAGCAGCTTAGCGGGAGGTTTAGATACGCAGTATTTT. The encoded protein is CASSLAGGLDTQYF.

The chain uses TRBV4-2 and TRBJ2-5; D ambiguous. Trimming cost V 0 bases and J 5 bases, with 10 bases left between them. This CDR3 contains 14 residues. Per the germline V gene, CDR1 is LGHNA and CDR2 is YNFKEQ. The CDR3 DNA follows: TGTGCCAGCAGCCAAGAGGAGCTGCGGGAGACCCAGTACTTC. Residues: CASSQEELRETQYF.

This chain connects TRBV11-1 to TRBJ2-5; the match to TRBD1 covers 9 bases. The better agreement between TRBJ2-7 and the DNA end casts doubt on the J call. The CDR3 totals 15 residues. CDR1 and CDR2 (germline): SGHAT, FQDESV (reference sequence). DNA of the CDR3: TGTGCCAGCAGCTTATACAGGGGGCAGTCCTACGAGCAGTACTTC. As protein: CASSLYRGQSYEQYF.

The chain links TRBV7-2 to TRBJ2-5; TRBD2 aligns across 14 bases. With V trimmed by 5 bases and J by 5 bases, 7 bases remained unmatched. Germline V lookup: CDR1 SGHTA, CDR2 FQGNSA. This CDR3 is 16 amino acids long. The CDR3 bases are TGTGCCAGCAGCATAGGACTAGCGGGGGGTGGGGAGACCCAGTACTTC. Protein product: CASSIGLAGGGETQYF.

In this sample, this clone turned up once. The chain is built from TRBV28 and TRBJ1-2; 9 bases fit TRBD1. Germline CDR1 and CDR2: MDHEN and SYDVKM. V shed 5 bases, J shed 4 bases, and the junction held 11 bases outside the gene matches. CDR3 length: 16 amino acids. CDR3 amino acids: CASSLGAQGASYGYTF. The CDR3 DNA reads as TGTGCCAGCAGTCTAGGGGCACAGGGGGCCTCCTATGGCTACACCTTC.

J is TRBJ1-3 and V is TRBV15, with 7 nucleotides matching TRBD1. After removal of 5 bases from V and 0 bases from J, the junction contained 4 bases not matched to a gene. The germline V gene encodes CDR1 LNHNV and CDR2 YYDKDF (reference sequence). This CDR3 contains 15 residues. This CDR3 is CATSGGQSSGNTIYF. In DNA, the CDR3 is TGTGCCACCAGCGGGGGACAGTCCTCTGGAAACACCATATATTTT.

The rearrangement links TRBV18 to TRBJ2-7; 7 nucleotides line up with TRBD2. V was pared by 4 bases and J by 3 bases, with 6 bases of the junction left unmatched. This CDR3 region has 14 residues. Germline CDR1 and CDR2: KGHSH and LQKENI. CDR3 sequence (DNA): TGTGCCAGCTCACGCGGGGGATCGGACTACGAGCAGTACTTC. This gives the protein CASSRGGSDYEQYF.

This chain joins TRBV15 and TRBJ1-2; TRBD1 might be the D (6 bases). V was clipped by 3 bases and J by 4 bases, with 21 bases between them. CDR1 LNHNV and CDR2 YYDKDF come from the germline V gene (reference sequence). The CDR3 loop spans 17 amino acids. The CDR3 sequence is CATSSDRTGRTGYGYTF. The CDR3 DNA is TGTGCCACCAGCAGTGATCGCACAGGGCGGACGGGCTATGGCTACACCTTC.

This clone turned up a few times. The chain joins TRBV11-2 to TRBJ2-3, with no clear D. The length of the CDR3 is 13 residues. CDR1 and CDR2 (germline): SGHAT, FQNNGV. Trimming took off 3 bases at V and 6 bases at J, with 10 bases between the two ends. This CDR3 reads CASSFVFLDTQYF. The CDR3 bases are TGTGCCAGCAGCTTTGTCTTCCTCGATACGCAGTATTTT. Full variable domain (missing parts from reference TRBV11-2 and TRBJ2-3): EAGVAQSPRYKIIEKRQSVAFWCNPISGHATLYWYQQILGQGPKLLIQFQNNGVVDDSQLPKDRFSAERLKGVDSTLKIQPAKLEDSAVYLCASSFVFLDTQYFGPGTRLTVL.

The table lists this clone with a count of one. The chain employs TRBV6-5 and TRBJ1-6, with 7 bases matching TRBD1. Germline V gene sequence: CDR1 MNHEY, CDR2 SVGAGI. The CDR3 contains 16 residues. The V and J ends lost 1 base and 10 bases, in that order; junction bases with no gene match: 10. CDR3 residues: CASSYFGTGVDSPLHF. The CDR3 DNA sequence: TGTGCCAGCAGTTACTTCGGTACAGGGGTGGACTCACCCCTCCACTTT.

In this sample, this clone turned up once. The rearrangement uses TRBV19 and TRBJ1-1, with D tentatively TRBD1 (5 bases). The CDR3 spans 13 residues. V was cut by 6 bases and J by 0 bases, with 8 bases left in between. Germline CDR1 and CDR2: LNHDA and SQIVND (reference sequence). The CDR3 DNA sequence: TGTGCCAGTAGCCCAGGGTTGAACACTGAAGCTTTCTTT. Residues: CASSPGLNTEAFF. The entire variable domain, with the rest obtained from reference TRBV19 and TRBJ1-1, is as follows: DGGITQSPKYLFRKEGQNVTLSCEQNLNHDAMYWYRQDPGQGLRLIYYSQIVNDFQKGDIAEGYSVSREKKESFPLTVTSAQKNPTAFYLCASSPGLNTEAFFGQGTRLTVV.

This chain links TRBV25-1 with TRBJ1-4; maybe TRBD1 (6 bases). This CDR3 comprises 14 residues. Germline V gene sequence: CDR1 MGHDK, CDR2 SYGVNS. V shed 2 bases and J shed 8 bases, with 12 bases lying between them. The CDR3 sequence: CASSEIGGVEKLFF. CDR3 bases: TGTGCCAGCAGTGAAATAGGGGGGGTGGAAAAACTGTTTTTT.

V is TRBV11-3 and J is TRBJ2-1; TRBD2 aligns across 8 bases. This CDR3 is 16 amino acids long. J was trimmed by 0 bases and V by 5 bases; bases with no gene match: 6. The germline gives CDR1 SGHNT, CDR2 YENEEA. The CDR3 DNA follows: TGTGCCAGCAGCGCCCGGACTAGCCGCTCCTACAATGAGCAGTTCTTC. Translated: CASSARTSRSYNEQFF.

This clone has just a few counts. The chain couples TRBV7-9 to TRBJ2-1; 7 nucleotides match TRBD1. V was pared by 0 bases and J by 7 bases, with 0 bases of the junction left unmatched. CDR3 length: 13 residues. Germline CDR1 and CDR2: SEHNR and FQNEAQ (reference sequence). The CDR3 here is CASSLAQGNEQFF. The CDR3 nucleotides are TGTGCCAGCAGCTTAGCACAGGGGAATGAGCAGTTCTTC.

This clone was recorded a few times. The chain carries TRBV29-1 and TRBJ2-3, with TRBD2 matching 7 bases. The V gene's germline CDR1 is SQVTM and CDR2 ANQGSEA. V was clipped by 7 bases and J by 0 bases; unmatched bases: 10. CDR3 length: 15 amino acids. CDR3 sequence (DNA): TGCAGCGCTGGAAGACTAGCCTCTAGCACAGATACGCAGTATTTT. This codes for CSAGRLASSTDTQYF.

V and J are TRBV5-5 and TRBJ2-2; TRBD2 agrees at 8 bases. The CDR3 has 15 residues. Germline trimming cut 2 bases from V and 3 bases from J; bases unmatched to any gene: 3. From germline, CDR1 is SGHKS and CDR2 YYEKEE (reference sequence). The CDR3 region has the DNA TGTGCCAGCAGCTTCGGACTAGCTGACACCGGGGAGCTGTTTTTT. Amino acids: CASSFGLADTGELFF.

This chain joins TRBV7-2 and TRBJ2-3; 9 nucleotides line up with TRBD2. Trimming took 4 bases from V and 3 from J; bases not matched to a gene: 5. Germline V gene data show CDR1 as SGHTA and CDR2 as FQGNSA. CDR3 length: 15 amino acids. The CDR3 region is CASSSPGLATDTQYF. CDR3 bases: TGTGCCAGCAGCTCCCCGGGACTAGCAACAGATACGCAGTATTTT.

The chain couples TRBV7-9 to TRBJ2-1; the match to TRBD2 covers 7 bases. Unmatched junction bases numbered 15, after V lost 2 bases and J lost 8 bases. The CDR3 consists of 17 residues. The germline V gene has CDR1 SEHNR and CDR2 FQNEAQ (reference sequence). CDR3 DNA sequence: TGTGCCAGCAGCTTAATTGGGCGGGAGCGTATCTTTGATGAGCAGTTCTTC. Protein: CASSLIGRERIFDEQFF.